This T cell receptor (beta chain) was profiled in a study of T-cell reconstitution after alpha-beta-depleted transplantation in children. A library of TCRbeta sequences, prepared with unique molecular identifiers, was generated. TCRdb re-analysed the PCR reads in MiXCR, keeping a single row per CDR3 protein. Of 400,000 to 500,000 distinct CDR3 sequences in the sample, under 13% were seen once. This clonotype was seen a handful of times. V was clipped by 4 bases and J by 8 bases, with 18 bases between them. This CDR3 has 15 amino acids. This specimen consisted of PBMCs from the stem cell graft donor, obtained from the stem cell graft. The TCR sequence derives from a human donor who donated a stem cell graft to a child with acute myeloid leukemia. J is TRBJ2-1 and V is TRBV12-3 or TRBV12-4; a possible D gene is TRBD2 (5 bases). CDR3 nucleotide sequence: TGTGCCAGCAGTTCCCCCGAAACTAGTATCCATGAGCAGTTCTTC. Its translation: CASSSPETSIHEQFF.